This is a list of T cell receptor beta chains from one sample in a study of blood T cell repertoires in COVID-19. Using immunoSEQ multiplex PCR, the repertoire was profiled, and TCRdb retains in-frame clones only, with some absent. Counted here are about 250,000 clones, 70% to 90% occurring once; the ten biggest clones make up more than 1.5%. The sequencing sample was made of PBMCs or T cells enriched from blood (not recorded which). The receptors stem from a man aged 35 to 55 who had recovered from COVID-19. CDR3s include the opening cysteine and the closing phenylalanine or tryptophan. The order of the fields is J gene, D gene, clone size, V gene, CDR3 DNA, CDR3 protein. The D gene is left open where the match is weak. For some rows the clone size is stated as once, few or many, or as a class when expanded; others skip it.

>TRBJ2-1|TRBD2|once|TRBV7-3
TGTGCCAGCAGCCCGAGGACTAGCCCCGGGGAGCAGTTCTTC
CASSPRTSPGEQFF
>TRBJ1-2|.|.|TRBV19
TGTGCCAGTAGCCCCTCGTTCGGGGGCTATGGCTACACCTTC
CASSPSFGGYGYTF
>TRBJ1-1|.|.|TRBV12-5
TGTGCTAGTGGGCCCCCGGGGGGTGAAGCTTTCTTT
CASGPPGGEAFF
>TRBJ1-2|TRBD1|.|TRBV7-2
TGTGCCAGCAGCCCTAGAGGGGGACAGGGATCTCTCTATGGCTACACCTTC
CASSPRGGQGSLYGYTF
>TRBJ2-1|.|.|TRBV19
TGTGCCAGTAGTAACACAGCCTACAATGAGCAGTTCTTC
CASSNTAYNEQFF
>TRBJ2-1|TRBD1|once|TRBV11-3
TGTGCCAGCAGCCGATCGCCGGGACAGGGAGGTAGTGAGCAGTTCTTC
CASSRSPGQGGSEQFF
>TRBJ1-1|.|.|TRBV11-3
TGTGCCAGCAGCTTAGGGGGCCAGACTGAAGCTTTCTTT
CASSLGGQTEAFF
>TRBJ2-7|.|.|TRBV19
TGTGCCAGTAGTATAAGTGGGAGCCCGTCCTACGAGCAGTACTTC
CASSISGSPSYEQYF
>TRBJ2-7|.|.|TRBV6-2/TRBV6-3
TGTGCCAGCAACCCTGGCCCCGGGCAGGGGACGAACGAGCAGTACTTC
CASNPGPGQGTNEQYF
>TRBJ1-2|TRBD1|.|TRBV20-1
TGCAGTGGCCAGGGGGCGGGAGGCTACACCTTC
CSGQGAGGYTF
>TRBJ2-7|.|.|TRBV28
TGTGCCAGCAGTCTGCCCGGGACTTCCCCCACCGAGCAGTACTTC
CASSLPGTSPTEQYF
>TRBJ2-6|.|.|TRBV5-4
TGTGCCAGCGACCGGAGCGACCGGCCTATTGTTGCTGGGGCCAACGTCCTGACTTTC
CASDRSDRPIVAGANVLTF
>TRBJ2-1|TRBD2|.|TRBV6-6
TGTGCCAGCAGGAGGGGACTAGCGGGAGTTAATGAGCAGTTCTTC
CASRRGLAGVNEQFF
>TRBJ2-2|TRBD2|few|TRBV24-1
TGTGCCACCAGTGATTCCGGGACGGAGGGACTAGCGGGAGTCCCCGGGGAGCTGTTTTTT
CATSDSGTEGLAGVPGELFF
>TRBJ2-7|.|.|TRBV5-6
TGTGCCAGCAGCTTGGTCAACGAGCAGTACTTC
CASSLVNEQYF
>TRBJ1-2|.|once|TRBV30
TGTGCCTGGGCAACCCTCCCGGAGCCGTTGGACACCTTC
CAWATLPEPLDTF
>TRBJ1-1|.|.|TRBV7-2
TGTGCCAGCAGCCGCACTAATTCGTACACTGAAGCTTTCTTT
CASSRTNSYTEAFF
>TRBJ2-1|TRBD1|.|TRBV5-6
TGTGCCAGCAGCGTGGGACAGATCTACAATGAGCAGTTCTTC
CASSVGQIYNEQFF
>TRBJ2-3|.|.|TRBV7-2
TGTGCCAGCAGCTCGGTGACAGATACGCAGTATTTT
CASSSVTDTQYF
>TRBJ1-5|TRBD1|.|TRBV19
TGTGCCAGTAGTGGACAGGTCTCCAATCAGCCCCAGCATTTT
CASSGQVSNQPQHF
>TRBJ1-3|TRBD1|.|TRBV28
TGTGCCAGCAGTCCGATTTGGGACAGACTAATCAGAAACACCATATATTTT
CASSPIWDRLIRNTIYF
>TRBJ1-1|.|.|TRBV12-3/TRBV12-4
TGTGCCACAGGGGTACTAACTGAAGCTTTCTTT
CATGVLTEAFF
>TRBJ2-2|.|.|TRBV3-1/TRBV3-2
TGTGCCAGCAGCCAAGATGCCAGGAACACCGGGGAGCTGTTTTTT
CASSQDARNTGELFF
>TRBJ2-7|TRBD2|.|TRBV6-6
TGTGCCAGCAGCCCCGGGACTAGCGGGAGTCGAGAGCAGTACTTC
CASSPGTSGSREQYF
>TRBJ2-3|.|.|TRBV5-1
TGCGCCAGCAGCTCTTCTGATACGCAGTATTTT
CASSSSDTQYF
>TRBJ1-2|TRBD1|.|TRBV7-9
TGTGCCAGCAGCTTAAAAACAGGGGAAGGCTACACCTTC
CASSLKTGEGYTF
>TRBJ2-7|TRBD2|.|TRBV7-2
TGTGCCAGCAGCTTAGTTGAGTCCGGACTAGCGGGAGTCCCTGGCGAGCAGTACTTC
CASSLVESGLAGVPGEQYF
>TRBJ1-5|.|.|TRBV15
TGTGCCACCAGCAAAGGGTGGGGAGACGATCAGCCCCAGCATTTT
CATSKGWGDDQPQHF
>TRBJ1-4|.|.|TRBV6-1
TGTGCCAGCAGTGAGGGTGGGGGCGGCAGCCATGAAAAACTGTTTTTT
CASSEGGGGSHEKLFF
>TRBJ2-7|.|.|TRBV3-1/TRBV3-2
TGTGCCAGCAGCCCAAATCGAGTGTCGGCGGGCGAGCAGTACTTC
CASSPNRVSAGEQYF